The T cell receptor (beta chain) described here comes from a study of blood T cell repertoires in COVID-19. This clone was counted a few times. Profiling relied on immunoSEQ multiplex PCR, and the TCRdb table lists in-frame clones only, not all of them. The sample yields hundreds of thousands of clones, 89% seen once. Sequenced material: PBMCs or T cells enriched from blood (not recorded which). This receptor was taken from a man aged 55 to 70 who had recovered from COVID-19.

The CDR3 region has the DNA TGTGCCAGCAGCCGAGATCGGTTTAACGAGCAGTACTTC. Translation: CASSRDRFNEQYF. The chain joins TRBV3-1 (or the pseudogene TRBV3-2) to TRBJ2-7; D not resolved. The V and J ends lost 4 bases and 5 bases respectively, with 12 bases between them. In germline, CDR1 is LGHDT, CDR2 YNNKEL (reference sequence). The CDR3 consists of 13 residues.